This T cell receptor (beta chain) was sequenced for a study of T cell responses to AZD1222 COVID-19 vaccine. Here immunoSEQ multiplex PCR was the method, and the copy in TCRdb shows in-frame clones only, minus some. Among around 130,000 clones listed, 91% were seen once. This clone was detected once. The antigen is undetermined. The study's findings and limits: Donors were mostly white British, more females; clonal diversity possibly underestimated.

CDR1 is PRHDT and CDR2 is FYEKMQ in the germline V gene (reference sequence). Trimming stripped 5 bases from V and 6 bases from J, with 11 bases between. The CDR3 spans 13 residues. V usage is TRBV13 and J usage is TRBJ2-1, with D possibly being TRBD1 (5 bases). This receptor was identified in an adult who received the AZD1222 COVID-19 vaccine. The input for sequencing was peripheral blood, taken 28 days after the second AZD1222 dose. The chain's CDR3 is CASSILRVNEQFF. Written as DNA, the CDR3 is TGTGCCAGCAGCATTCTCAGGGTCAATGAGCAGTTCTTC.